What follows are 27 T cell receptor beta chains derived from one specimen sequenced in a study of long-term antiretroviral therapy in people with HIV. Running of the v3.0 immunoSEQ assay took place at survey level. The protocol was immunoSEQ multiplex PCR, while the TCRdb copy is restricted to in-frame clones and leaves out a portion. The sample carries tens of thousands of clones, 65% to 75% recorded once. Specimen: unsorted PBMCs, collected 3 years after starting antiretroviral therapy. The origin of the receptors is a man in his fifties with HIV.

J is TRBJ2-5 and V is TRBV4-2, with 11 bases lining up with TRBD1. Germline V gene data show CDR1 as LGHNA and CDR2 as YNFKEQ. The CDR3 is 15 amino acids. The J segment lost 5 bases and the V segment lost 4 bases, leaving 6 bases of the junction unmatched. For the CDR3, the DNA is TGTGCCAGCAGCCGCCCGGACAGGGGGCAGGAGACCCAGTACTTC. Translating gives CASSRPDRGQETQYF.

V usage is TRBV29-1 and J usage is TRBJ2-3; D perhaps matches TRBD1 (6 bases). The CDR3 length is 12 residues. V lost 4 bases, J lost 3 bases, and 8 bases lay in between. Germline CDR1 is SQVTM and CDR2 is ANQGSEA. The CDR3 region is CSVVQGTDTQYF. CDR3 coding DNA: TGCAGCGTTGTTCAGGGGACAGATACGCAGTATTTT.

This clone came up a few times. The CDR3 spells CASNKGSSYEQYF. DNA of the CDR3: TGCGCCTCGAACAAGGGCAGCTCCTACGAGCAGTACTTC. V gene TRBV5-1 combines with J gene TRBJ2-7; D not certain. The germline V gene encodes CDR1 SGHRS and CDR2 YFSETQ. This CDR3 has 13 residues. Trimming removed 10 bases at V and 0 bases at J, with 14 bases between.

The genes are TRBV28 and TRBJ1-2; TRBD1 matches 10 bases. CDR1 is MDHEN and CDR2 is SYDVKM in the germline V gene. This CDR3 is 16 amino acids long. CDR3 amino acids: CPQRGRTGGMYYGYTF. The CDR3 region has the DNA TGTCCCCAGAGGGGGAGGACAGGGGGAATGTACTATGGCTACACCTTC.

This clone was detected once. The genes are TRBV25-1 and TRBJ2-2, with D perhaps being TRBD1 or TRBD2 (6 bases each). CDR1 and CDR2 from the germline V gene are MGHDK and SYGVNS. The V gene lost 4 bases and the J gene lost 5 bases, with 20 bases spanning the gap. The CDR3 covers 17 residues. CDR3 sequence reads: CASSGGGWGARTGELFF. The CDR3 DNA is TGTGCCAGCAGTGGTGGGGGATGGGGGGCGAGAACCGGGGAGCTGTTTTTT.

The genes are TRBV5-1 and TRBJ2-5; D might be TRBD2 (6 bases). The V gene lost 1 base and the J gene lost 5 bases, with 12 bases spanning the gap. CDR1 is SGHRS and CDR2 is YFSETQ in the germline V gene. CDR3 length equals 14 residues. CDR3 DNA: TGCGCCAGCAGCTTGAGGCAGGGAGGCGAGACCCAGTACTTC. Its protein product is CASSLRQGGETQYF.

The chain combines TRBV19 with TRBJ2-7, with D perhaps being TRBD1 or TRBD2 (6 bases each). Germline CDR1 LNHDA, CDR2 SQIVND (reference sequence). CDR3 length: 13 residues. With 2 bases removed from V and 6 bases from J, the gap between germline ends came to 11 bases. CDR3 DNA sequence: TGTGCCAGTAGTATACCCGGGGGCGGCGAGCAGTACTTC. Encoded protein: CASSIPGGGEQYF.

The V call is TRBV5-1, the J call TRBJ2-2; no firm D call. This CDR3 has 14 residues. Germline loops: CDR1 SGHRS, CDR2 YFSETQ. V was pared by 4 bases and J by 5 bases, with 12 bases between. The CDR3 sequence is CASSRDSRTGELFF. CDR3 in DNA: TGCGCCAGCAGCCGCGACTCCCGGACCGGGGAGCTGTTTTTT.

This clone was observed once. The chain is built from TRBV6-5 and TRBJ1-5, with D possibly matching TRBD1 (6 bases). The CDR3 is 15 residues long. With 6 bases removed from V and 1 base from J, the gap between germline ends came to 13 bases. Per germline, CDR1 MNHEY and CDR2 SVGAGI. Here the CDR3 DNA reads TGTGCCAGCAGCGGTGGGGGGCCGAGCAATCAGCCCCAGCATTTT. Amino acids: CASSGGGPSNQPQHF.

This chain connects TRBV7-2 to TRBJ2-5, with D perhaps being TRBD1 or TRBD2 (5 bases each). Deletions cut 2 bases from V and 5 bases from J, with 15 bases between. Germline V gene sequence: CDR1 SGHTA, CDR2 FQGNSA. The CDR3 loop spans 15 amino acids. CDR3 nucleotide sequence: TGTGCCAGCAGCTTAACGACGGGGCGGTACGAGACCCAGTACTTC. Its protein product is CASSLTTGRYETQYF.

The chain has TRBV5-1 and TRBJ2-7; 7 positions agree with TRBD1. Trimming at V came to 0 bases and at J to 3 bases, leaving 3 bases not matched to a gene. Germline-derived CDR1 and CDR2 are SGHRS and YFSETQ. CDR3 length: 14 amino acids. The CDR3 bases are TGCGCCAGCAGCTTGGACAGGGGCCACTACGAGCAGTACTTC. The encoded protein is CASSLDRGHYEQYF. Filled out from reference TRBV5-1 and TRBJ2-7, the complete variable domain reads KAGVTQTPRYLIKTRGQQVTLSCSPISGHRSVSWYQQTPGQGLQFLFEYFSETQRNKGNFPGRFSGRQFSNSRSEMNVSTLELGDSALYLCASSLDRGHYEQYFGPGTRLTVT.

The chain combines TRBV27 with TRBJ2-7, with 7 bases identical to TRBD1. This CDR3 is 14 amino acids long. J lost 4 bases, V lost 6 bases, and 9 bases had no gene match. Germline CDR1 MNHEY, CDR2 SMNVEV (reference sequence). Here the CDR3 DNA reads TGTGCCAGCAGGGCTAAGGGACAGTTATACGAGCAGTACTTC. This translates into CASRAKGQLYEQYF.

The chain combines TRBV4-2 with TRBJ2-3; a possible D gene is TRBD1 (5 bases). The CDR3 extends over 15 amino acids. The V end was cut by 4 bases, the J end by 0 bases, with 11 bases between. Germline V gene data show CDR1 as LGHNA and CDR2 as YNFKEQ. CDR3 sequence: CASSPRRGSTDTQYF. CDR3 sequence (DNA): TGTGCCAGCAGCCCCCGAAGGGGAAGCACAGATACGCAGTATTTT.

The rearrangement links TRBV6-5 to TRBJ1-3; a weak D match, TRBD1 (6 bases). Germline CDR1 reads MNHEY; CDR2 reads SVGAGI. Trimming removed 6 bases from V and 0 bases from J, with 9 bases in between. CDR3 size: 14 residues. The CDR3 nucleotides read TGTGCCAGCAGAACAGGGCCCTCTGGAAACACCATATATTTT. Protein: CASRTGPSGNTIYF.

The chain links TRBV2 to TRBJ2-7; D is uncertain. V lost 1 base and J lost 3, with 7 bases in between. The CDR3 extends over 13 amino acids. Germline V gene data show CDR1 as SNHLY and CDR2 as FYNNEI. The chain's CDR3 is CASSEGPSYEQYF. Written as DNA, the CDR3 is TGTGCCAGCAGTGAAGGGCCTAGCTACGAGCAGTACTTC.

The chain uses TRBV6-4 and TRBJ2-2, with D hard to call. Trimming took off 6 bases at V and 4 bases at J, with 12 bases between the two ends. The CDR3 contains 14 residues. Germline V gives CDR1 MRHNA, CDR2 SNTAGT. The chain's CDR3 is CASSRMSSTGELFF. For the CDR3, the DNA is TGTGCCAGCAGCAGGATGTCTTCCACCGGGGAGCTGTTTTTT.

The gene calls are TRBV7-9 and TRBJ2-2, with 9 bases identical to TRBD1. This CDR3 has 16 amino acids. V lost 5 bases to trimming and J lost 2 bases; unmatched junction nucleotides: 6. From germline, CDR1 is SEHNR and CDR2 FQNEAQ (reference sequence). CDR3 residues: CASSLGTGYNTGELFF. The CDR3 DNA is TGTGCCAGCAGCCTAGGGACAGGGTATAACACCGGGGAGCTGTTTTTT.

This clone was seen a handful of times. CDR3 DNA sequence: TGTGCCAGCAGTTTTAACACCGGGGAGCTGTTTTTT. Translated: CASSFNTGELFF. J is TRBJ2-2 and V is TRBV27; no clear D. V was shortened by 3 bases and J by 2 bases, with 1 base between the two germline ends. The germline CDR1 and CDR2 sequences are MNHEY and SMNVEV (reference sequence). CDR3 size: 12 residues.

This chain connects TRBV29-1 to TRBJ2-1, with 11 bases aligning to TRBD2. Looked up from germline, CDR1 is SQVTM and CDR2 is ANQGSEA. Trimming removed 6 bases from V and 1 base from J; junction bases left unmatched: 5. This CDR3 comprises 15 residues. CDR3 protein: CSVATSGGSYNEQFF. The CDR3, as DNA: TGCAGCGTGGCCACTAGCGGGGGTTCCTACAATGAGCAGTTCTTC.

This chain joins TRBV9 and TRBJ2-5; possible D gene TRBD1, 6 bases. V lost 4 bases and J lost 3, with 13 bases in between. CDR1 SGDLS and CDR2 YYNGEE come from the germline V gene. The length of the CDR3 is 14 residues. The CDR3 nucleotides read TGTGCCAGCAGCCTACGCGACAGGAAAGAGACCCAGTACTTC. Translating gives CASSLRDRKETQYF.

The chain carries TRBV2 and TRBJ2-1, with D possibly called TRBD1 or TRBD2 (6 bases each). In germline, CDR1 is SNHLY, CDR2 FYNNEI. The CDR3 consists of 13 residues. V lost 6 bases to trimming and J lost 7 bases, with 13 bases between them. The CDR3 region is CASSPGARNEQFF. CDR3 DNA sequence: TGTGCCAGCAGCCCGGGGGCCCGGAATGAGCAGTTCTTC.

J is TRBJ2-7 and V is TRBV19; TRBD2 agrees at 9 bases. J lost 2 bases, V lost 1 base, and 3 bases had no gene match. CDR3 length equals 15 residues. Germline CDR1 is LNHDA and CDR2 is SQIVND (reference sequence). In DNA, the CDR3 is TGTGCCAGTAGTATAGTACTAGCGGGCCCCTACGAGCAGTACTTC. Amino acids: CASSIVLAGPYEQYF.

In its sample, this clone was seen a few times. V and J are TRBV7-2 and TRBJ1-2; TRBD1 is a possible D gene (5 bases). Trimming removed 2 bases at V and 10 bases at J, with 17 bases between. Germline V gene sequence: CDR1 SGHTA, CDR2 FQGNSA. This CDR3 has 14 amino acids. Here the CDR3 DNA reads TGTGCCAGCAGCTTAACGGGGACTAGGAAAGTCTACACCTTC. Amino acid sequence: CASSLTGTRKVYTF.

This clone has a handful of counts. This chain uses TRBV11-2 with TRBJ2-3, with TRBD2 identical over 7 bases. CDR1 is SGHAT, CDR2 FQNNGV, per germline. V dropped 5 bases and J dropped 6; count of bases not matched to a gene: 11. The CDR3 has 15 residues. The CDR3 nucleotides read TGTGCCAGCAGCGAAACTAGCGTCCAGGGCGATACGCAGTATTTT. Its protein is CASSETSVQGDTQYF.

The V and J genes are TRBV10-3 and TRBJ1-2; 9 bases line up with TRBD1. Germline lookup yields CDR1 ENHRY and CDR2 SYGVKD. V was pared by 5 bases and J by 11 bases, with 12 bases of the junction left unmatched. This CDR3 is 14 amino acids long. DNA of the CDR3: TGTGCCATCAGTTTCCTACAGGGGGCTGGGAGGTACACCTTC. It yields the protein CAISFLQGAGRYTF.

This rearrangement joins TRBV6-6 to TRBJ2-1, with 9 bases identical to TRBD2. CDR1 is MNHNY, CDR2 SVGAGI, per germline (reference sequence). The length of the CDR3 is 15 residues. After removal of 8 bases from V and 6 bases from J, the junction contained 11 bases not matched to a gene. The DNA for the CDR3 is TGTGCCAGCGGCATCAGCGGGGGGTCCGTCAATGAGCAGTTCTTC. Translation: CASGISGGSVNEQFF.

This sequence joins TRBV5-5 and TRBJ1-4; maybe TRBD1 (5 bases). The germline V gene has CDR1 SGHKS and CDR2 YYEKEE (reference sequence). The CDR3 runs to 14 residues. Trimming pared 2 bases from V and 8 bases from J, leaving 13 bases between. CDR3 coding DNA: TGTGCCAGCAGCTTTGCTCCTGGGGGGGAAAAACTGTTTTTT. Amino acid sequence: CASSFAPGGEKLFF.